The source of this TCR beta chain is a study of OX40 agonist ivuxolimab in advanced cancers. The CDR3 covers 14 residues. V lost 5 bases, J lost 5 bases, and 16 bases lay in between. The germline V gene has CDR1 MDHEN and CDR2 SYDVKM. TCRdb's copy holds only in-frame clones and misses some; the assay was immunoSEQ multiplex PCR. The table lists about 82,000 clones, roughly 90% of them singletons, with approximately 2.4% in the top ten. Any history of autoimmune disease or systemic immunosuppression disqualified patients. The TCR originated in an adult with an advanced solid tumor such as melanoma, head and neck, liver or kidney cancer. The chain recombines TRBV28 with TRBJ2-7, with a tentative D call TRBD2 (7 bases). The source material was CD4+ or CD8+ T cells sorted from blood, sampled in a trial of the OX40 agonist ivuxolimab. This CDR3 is CASSPPGGPHEQYF. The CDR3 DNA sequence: TGTGCCAGCAGTCCCCCCGGGGGGCCCCACGAGCAGTACTTC.